These 5 T cell receptor beta chains originate from one sample sequenced in a study of spatial heterogeneity in lung cancer. Study findings and constraints: Counts of expanded alpha and beta TCRs within tumors tracked the tumor nonsynonymous mutation count.

Their antigens remain unidentified. In TCRdb, the 5' RACE reads were re-called with MiXCR into one record per CDR3 protein. The table lists roughly 17,000 distinct CDR3 sequences, around 6.5% of them singletons. The time point denotes: sample taken at primary tumor resection. The sequences come from lung tumor tissue, collected at surgery. The origin of the receptors is a female donor with early-stage non-small cell lung cancer.

Ten or more counts support this clonotype. This beta chain appears as a stray read in a library generated for alpha chains; its size is not informative. This sequence joins TRBV7-9 and TRBJ2-3; 9 bases map to TRBD1. Germline-derived CDR1 and CDR2 are SEHNR and FQNEAQ (reference sequence). The CDR3 is 15 amino acids. Trimming at V came to 5 bases and at J to 2 bases, leaving 5 bases not matched to a gene. The CDR3 DNA follows: TGTGCCAGCAGCCGGGGACAGGGCCTCACAGATACGCAGTATTTT. Its protein product is CASSRGQGLTDTQYF.

This clonotype showed up many times. This beta chain appears as a stray read in a library generated for alpha chains; its size is not informative. The V call is TRBV12-3 or TRBV12-4, the J call TRBJ2-5, with 9 bases matching TRBD1. The V segment lost 1 base and the J segment 2 bases; nucleotides outside the gene matches: 5. The CDR3 length is 16 residues. CDR3 coding DNA: TGTGCCAGCAGTTTAGAATCCGGACAGGGGCAAGAGACCCAGTACTTC. Protein sequence: CASSLESGQGQETQYF.

To note about this clonotype: As an off-target read in a library built for alpha chains, this beta chain has a frequency of little significance. The J gene is TRBJ2-5, the V gene TRBV5-1; D not certain. The length of the CDR3 is 20 residues. CDR1 is SGHRS and CDR2 is YFSETQ in the germline V gene. Trimming stripped 4 bases from V and 2 bases from J, with 30 bases between. In nucleotides, the CDR3 is TGCGCCAGCAGCACACCCCGGGTCATAACGCCAAATACGAGACAAGAGACCCAGTACTTC. Encoded protein: CASSTPRVITPNTRQETQYF.

This clonotype was counted at least ten times. A library made for alpha chains picked up this beta chain off target, so its size means little. The J gene is TRBJ1-2, the V gene TRBV5-1; no definite D call. The CDR3 length is 13 residues. V was cut by 4 bases and J by 1 base, with 8 bases left in between. Germline CDR1 SGHRS, CDR2 YFSETQ. The CDR3 reads CASSQDINYGYTF. The DNA of the CDR3 is TGCGCCAGCAGCCAAGACATTAACTATGGCTACACCTTC.

A note on this clonotype: A library prepared for alpha chains yielded this beta chain as an off-target read; its size is of little meaning. The chain has TRBV29-1 and TRBJ2-7; a possible D gene is TRBD1 (6 bases). This CDR3 is built from 16 residues. V dropped 3 bases and J dropped 0 bases, with 18 bases sitting between them. From germline, CDR1 is SQVTM and CDR2 ANQGSEA. CDR3 DNA: TGCAGCGTTGACGGCACAGGGAGTACGGGCTCCTACGAGCAGTACTTC. Translation: CSVDGTGSTGSYEQYF.